One and the same sample provided the 21 T cell receptor beta chains below, sequenced in a study of tumor-infiltrating lymphocytes in localized non-small cell lung cancer. TCRdb's copy holds only in-frame clones and misses some; the assay was immunoSEQ multiplex PCR. The sample yields about 23,000 clones, 73% seen once. The specimen sequenced was lung tumor tissue. The receptor set was obtained from a human donor with non-small cell lung cancer.

This clone was found a few times. This rearrangement joins TRBV5-4 to TRBJ1-2; TRBD1 is a possible D gene (5 bases). The V end lost 4 bases, the J end lost 4 bases, and 14 bases lay between the germline ends. CDR3 size: 14 residues. From germline, CDR1 is SGHNT and CDR2 YYREEE (reference sequence). The DNA of the CDR3 is TGTGCCAGCAGCACTTCGGGGGGAATCTATGGCTACACCTTC. Translating gives CASSTSGGIYGYTF. Together with reference TRBV5-4 and TRBJ1-2, the CDR3 gives the full variable domain: ETGVTQSPTHLIKTRGQQVTLRCSSQSGHNTVSWYQQALGQGPQFIFQYYREEENGRGNFPPRFSGLQFPNYSSELNVNALELDDSALYLCASSTSGGIYGYTFGSGTRLTVV.

V gene TRBV6-5 combines with J gene TRBJ1-1; unclear D gene. Germline V gene sequence: CDR1 MNHEY, CDR2 SVGAGI. V was shortened by 1 base and J by 5 bases, with 8 bases between the two germline ends. This CDR3 region has 13 residues. CDR3: CASSYFRGTEAFF. The CDR3 nucleotides read TGTGCCAGCAGTTACTTCCGAGGGACTGAAGCTTTCTTT.

This chain links TRBV5-1 with TRBJ2-3; 10 bases are a match to TRBD2. Germline trimming cut 1 base from V and 4 bases from J; bases unmatched to any gene: 3. The CDR3 totals 15 residues. Germline-derived CDR1 and CDR2 are SGHRS and YFSETQ. CDR3 in amino acids: CASSLLSGGADTQYF. The CDR3, as DNA: TGCGCCAGCAGCTTGTTAAGCGGGGGGGCAGATACGCAGTATTTT.

The chain uses TRBV19 and TRBJ2-2; the D is unclear. The CDR3 runs to 15 residues. Trimming cost V 5 bases and J 6 bases, with 16 bases left between them. Germline V gene sequence: CDR1 LNHDA, CDR2 SQIVND (reference sequence). Here the CDR3 reads CASSPRTRRPGELFF. The DNA for the CDR3 is TGTGCCAGTAGTCCCCGGACCCGGCGCCCCGGGGAGCTGTTTTTT.

V and J are TRBV7-2 and TRBJ2-3; D remains ambiguous. Trimming took off 1 base at V and 14 bases at J, with 13 bases between the two ends. Germline CDR1 reads SGHTA; CDR2 reads FQGNSA. The CDR3 is made up of 12 amino acids. CDR3 coding DNA: TGTGCCAGCAGCTTAGACAGTTTAGTCACGTATTTT. The encoded protein is CASSLDSLVTYF.

The chain is built from TRBV11-3 and TRBJ2-1, with a weak D call TRBD2 (8 bases). The V gene lost 5 bases and the J gene lost 10 bases, with 21 bases spanning the gap. The CDR3 loop spans 15 amino acids. Germline CDR1 and CDR2: SGHNT and YENEEA. The CDR3 protein is CASSKGGGGQNEQFF. CDR3 DNA sequence: TGTGCCAGCAGCAAAGGGGGCGGGGGGCAGAACGAGCAGTTCTTC.

V usage is TRBV6-1 and J usage is TRBJ1-1; 7 bases are shared with TRBD1. Germline CDR1 is MNHNS and CDR2 is SASEGT. This CDR3 spans 14 amino acids. Trimming cost V 5 bases and J 1 base; bases outside gene matches: 4. Here the CDR3 DNA reads TGTGCCAGCAGTATGACAGGGACGAACACTGAAGCTTTCTTT. It translates to CASSMTGTNTEAFF.

The chain is built from TRBV7-9 and TRBJ1-5; D ambiguous. Germline V CDR1 and CDR2: SEHNR, FQNEAQ (reference sequence). The CDR3 has 15 residues. CDR3 bases: TGTGCTGTAACTTTGGGTGATGGGGTTTATGAGACCCAGCATTTT. Translation: CAVTLGDGVYETQHF. The variable domain in full, completed from reference TRBV7-9 and TRBJ1-5, reads DTGVSQNPRHKITKRGQNVTFRCDPISEHNRLYWYRQTLGQGPEFLTYFQNEAQLEKSRLLSDRFSAERPKGSFSTLEIQRTEQGDSAMYLCAVTLGDGVYETQHFGDGTRLSIL.

The rearrangement uses TRBV10-3 and TRBJ2-3; 10 bases match TRBD2. Germline CDR1 is ENHRY and CDR2 is SYGVKD. V lost 4 bases and J lost 3; bases outside the gene matches: 7. This CDR3 region has 16 residues. Written as DNA, the CDR3 is TGTGCCATCAGTGTCGGTAGCGGGGGGCCGACAGATACGCAGTATTTT. It encodes CAISVGSGGPTDTQYF.

This chain links TRBV19 with TRBJ1-5; D is undetermined. There are 14 residues in the CDR3. Trimming took 3 bases from V and 9 from J, leaving 15 bases between them. The germline V gene encodes CDR1 LNHDA and CDR2 SQIVND (reference sequence). The CDR3 loop is CASSIRASSGPQHF. CDR3 coding DNA: TGTGCCAGTAGTATTAGGGCATCAAGCGGGCCCCAGCATTTT.

This clone has a single count. The rearrangement uses TRBV9 and TRBJ2-3, with TRBD2 matching 12 bases. The V segment lost 4 bases and the J segment 2 bases; nucleotides outside the gene matches: 5. This CDR3 comprises 16 residues. Germline CDR1 SGDLS, CDR2 YYNGEE. The DNA for the CDR3 is TGTGCCAGCAGCCCAGGACTAGCGGGGTCCACAGATACGCAGTATTTT. Its translation: CASSPGLAGSTDTQYF.

The rearrangement joins TRBV9 to TRBJ2-7; D may be TRBD1 (5 bases). Germline V gene sequence: CDR1 SGDLS, CDR2 YYNGEE. The CDR3 is made up of 14 amino acids. Trimming removed 4 bases at V and 2 bases at J, with 13 bases between. The CDR3 loop reads CASSLGQRAYEQYF. DNA of the CDR3: TGTGCCAGCAGCCTGGGGCAGAGAGCCTACGAGCAGTACTTC.

This clone was observed once. The chain links TRBV5-1 to TRBJ2-1, with TRBD1 identical over 7 bases. Germline-derived CDR1 and CDR2 are SGHRS and YFSETQ. This CDR3 is built from 14 residues. Germline trimming cut 5 bases from V and 7 bases from J; bases unmatched to any gene: 9. The chain's CDR3 is CASSLGDSRNEQFF. CDR3 bases: TGCGCCAGCAGTCTCGGGGACAGCCGAAATGAGCAGTTCTTC.

In its sample, this clone is medium-sized. The genes are TRBV5-6 and TRBJ1-2; no reliable D call. Trimming took 1 base from V and 5 from J, leaving 15 bases between them. The CDR3 sequence is 15 residues long. The germline gives CDR1 SGHDT, CDR2 YYEEEE. In DNA form, the CDR3 reads TGTGCCAGCAGCTTGTCGGGGAGTGTTCGGTATGGCTACACCTTC. Translated: CASSLSGSVRYGYTF.

This clone was seen only a few times. CDR3 in amino acids: CASSLAGPQPQHF. DNA for the CDR3: TGTGCCAGCAGCTTGGCAGGCCCCCAGCCCCAGCATTTT. V gene TRBV7-9 combines with J gene TRBJ1-5; D ambiguous. The CDR3 consists of 13 residues. Germline V gene lookup returns CDR1 SEHNR and CDR2 FQNEAQ (reference sequence). With 3 bases removed from V and 7 bases from J, the gap between germline ends came to 10 bases.

The chain has TRBV4-3 and TRBJ2-7; no reliable D call. Germline values: CDR1 LGHNA, CDR2 YSLEER. V lost 1 base to trimming and J lost 6 bases, with 10 bases between them. This CDR3 is 13 amino acids long. The DNA of the CDR3 is TGCGCCAGCAGCCAAGCGACTTGGGGCGAGCAGTACTTC. It yields the protein CASSQATWGEQYF.

The chain is built from TRBV6-5 and TRBJ1-1; 8 positions match TRBD1. The J segment lost 1 base and the V segment lost 2 bases, leaving 0 bases of the junction unmatched. The CDR3 has 14 amino acids. The V gene's germline CDR1 is MNHEY and CDR2 SVGAGI. CDR3 amino acids: CASSYGQGNTEAFF. The CDR3 DNA reads as TGTGCCAGCAGTTACGGACAGGGGAACACTGAAGCTTTCTTT.

This chain connects TRBV7-9 to TRBJ2-3; D is uncertain. The ends were cut back, 2 bases at V and 6 bases at J, with 9 bases in the middle. The CDR3 is 13 amino acids. Germline assignment: CDR1 SEHNR and CDR2 FQNEAQ (reference sequence). The CDR3 DNA reads TGTGCCAGCAGCTTACCCGAAGGGGATACGCAGTATTTT. It specifies CASSLPEGDTQYF.

The CDR3 DNA is TGTGCCTGGAATCCCTCGGGGGACACTGAAGCTTTCTTT. Translated, it gives CAWNPSGDTEAFF. The chain couples TRBV30 to TRBJ1-1, with D tentatively TRBD1 (5 bases). The V and J ends lost 4 bases and 3 bases respectively, with 12 bases between them. Germline assignment: CDR1 GTSNPN and CDR2 SVGIG (reference sequence). The CDR3 is made up of 13 amino acids.

The chain combines TRBV19 with TRBJ1-1, with a possible D match to TRBD1 (6 bases). The CDR3 has 12 amino acids. V lost 7 bases and J 4 bases, leaving 10 bases between the germline ends. The germline V gene encodes CDR1 LNHDA and CDR2 SQIVND (reference sequence). The CDR3 DNA follows: TGTGCCAGTATACAGGGAGGCACTGAAGCTTTCTTT. Amino acids: CASIQGGTEAFF.

In the case of this clone: Other DNA sequences of this sample code for an identical CDR3. The chain joins TRBV10-2 to TRBJ1-5; D perhaps matches TRBD1 (6 bases). The CDR3 runs 13 residues. Trimming pared 4 bases from V and 4 bases from J, leaving 8 bases between. CDR1 WSHSY and CDR2 SAAADI come from the germline V gene. The CDR3 loop reads CASSAQGNQPQHF. DNA for the CDR3: TGCGCCAGCAGTGCCCAGGGGAATCAGCCCCAGCATTTT.